The rows below give T cell receptor beta chains drawn from one sample of a study of graft-versus-host responses after intestinal transplantation. These receptors have no identified antigens. TCRdb keeps only in-frame clones here, not all; method: immunoSEQ multiplex PCR. Of about 64,000 clones in the sample, more than 90% were seen once. The specimen comprised unstimulated CD8+ T cells sorted from spleen or lymph node cells, sampled before transplant. Receptors were obtained from a human donor who was the organ donor for an intestinal transplant. Each CDR3 is given with its conserved first and last residue. The D gene is left open where the match is weak. Clone size is not always given. Where it is, it says once, few, many or a class for expanded clones.

TRBD1	-	TRBV28	TRBJ1-5	CASSYLRQGVNQPQHF	TGTGCCAGCAGTTACCTTCGACAGGGCGTCAATCAGCCCCAGCATTTT
-	few	TRBV4-2	TRBJ1-4	CASSQERGGNEKLFF	TGTGCCAGCAGCCAAGAGAGGGGAGGTAATGAAAAACTGTTTTTT
TRBD2	few	TRBV5-1	TRBJ2-3	CASSLAASGRGDTQYF	TGCGCCAGCAGCTTGGCGGCTAGCGGGAGAGGAGATACGCAGTATTTT
-	-	TRBV5-6	TRBJ1-5	CASSFWALGPQGPNQPQHF	TGTGCCAGCAGCTTCTGGGCCTTGGGACCGCAGGGGCCCAATCAGCCCCAGCATTTT
-	-	TRBV28	TRBJ2-7	CASSSGESSYEQYF	TGTGCCAGCAGTTCTGGTGAGAGTTCGTACGAGCAGTACTTC
-	once	TRBV19	TRBJ2-7	CASSRAARDEQYF	TGTGCCAGTAGTAGGGCAGCGCGGGACGAGCAGTACTTC
-	-	TRBV6-1	TRBJ1-5	CASSVMVGSNQPQHF	TGTGCCAGCAGTGTAATGGTGGGCAGCAATCAGCCCCAGCATTTT
TRBD2	-	TRBV28	TRBJ2-1	CASSLSSIAGAHHEQFF	TGTGCCAGCAGTTTATCCTCCATAGCGGGAGCCCACCATGAGCAGTTCTTC
TRBD2	-	TRBV9	TRBJ2-1	CASSVGTSDNEQFF	TGTGCCAGCAGCGTAGGGACTAGCGACAATGAGCAGTTCTTC
-	-	TRBV25-1	TRBJ2-7	CASQAIDYEQYF	TGTGCCAGCCAAGCCATAGACTACGAGCAGTACTTC
TRBD1	-	TRBV5-6	TRBJ2-7	CASSITGTGSYEQYF	TGTGCCAGCAGCATTACCGGGACAGGGTCCTACGAGCAGTACTTC
TRBD1	-	TRBV5-8	TRBJ2-1	CASSTPRTGRNEQFF	TGTGCCAGCAGCACCCCGAGGACAGGGAGGAATGAGCAGTTCTTC
TRBD1	-	TRBV28	TRBJ2-1	CASKYEQGALHNEQFF	TGTGCCAGCAAATACGAACAGGGGGCCTTACACAATGAGCAGTTCTTC
TRBD2	-	TRBV11-2	TRBJ2-1	CASSLDPRLAGGYYNEQFF	TGTGCCAGCAGCTTAGATCCCCGACTAGCGGGGGGGTATTACAATGAGCAGTTCTTC
TRBD2	-	TRBV15	TRBJ2-7	CATSPGLWDEQYF	TGTGCCACCTCCCCGGGACTATGGGACGAGCAGTACTTC
-	-	TRBV28	TRBJ2-1	CASSPDSYNEQFF	TGTGCCAGCAGTCCGGACAGTTACAATGAGCAGTTCTTC
TRBD1	-	TRBV4-2	TRBJ2-7	CASSRVGTGGEQYF	TGTGCCAGCAGCCGCGTCGGGACAGGGGGTGAGCAGTACTTC
-	-	TRBV4-2	TRBJ2-7	CASSQGGVNEQYF	TGTGCCAGCAGCCAAGGCGGTGTGAACGAGCAGTACTTC
TRBD1	large	TRBV29-1	TRBJ1-5	CSVEGEPIRDRDLYSNQPQHF	TGCAGCGTTGAGGGTGAACCGATCCGGGACAGGGACCTTTATAGCAATCAGCCCCAGCATTTT
TRBD2	-	TRBV7-8	TRBJ2-1	CASSALSSGSMNEQFF	TGTGCCAGCAGCGCGTTGTCTAGCGGGAGTATGAATGAGCAGTTCTTC
TRBD1	-	TRBV27	TRBJ2-1	CASSLTGGYNEQFF	TGTGCCAGCAGTCTAACAGGGGGCTACAATGAGCAGTTCTTC